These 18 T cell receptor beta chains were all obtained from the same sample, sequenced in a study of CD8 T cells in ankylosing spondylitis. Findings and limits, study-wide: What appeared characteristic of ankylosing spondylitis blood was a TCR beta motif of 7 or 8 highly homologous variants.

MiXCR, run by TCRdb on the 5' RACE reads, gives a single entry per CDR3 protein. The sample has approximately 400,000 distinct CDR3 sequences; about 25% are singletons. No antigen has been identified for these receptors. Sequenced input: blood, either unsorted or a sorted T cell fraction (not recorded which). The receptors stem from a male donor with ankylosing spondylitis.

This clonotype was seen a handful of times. The DNA of the CDR3 is TGTGCCAGCAGTGACTCGCCCCTGAATGAGCAGTTCTTC. Amino acid sequence: CASSDSPLNEQFF. This sequence joins TRBV6-4 and TRBJ2-1; D is ambiguous. Trimming cost V 0 bases and J 7 bases, with 7 bases left between them. CDR3 size: 13 residues. Germline V lookup: CDR1 MRHNA, CDR2 SNTAGT.

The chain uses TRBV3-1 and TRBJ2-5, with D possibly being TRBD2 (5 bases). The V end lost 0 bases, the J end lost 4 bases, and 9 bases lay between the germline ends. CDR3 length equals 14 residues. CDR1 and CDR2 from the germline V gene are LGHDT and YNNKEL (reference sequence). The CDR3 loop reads CASSQDPAGETQYF. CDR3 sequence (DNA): TGTGCCAGCAGCCAAGACCCGGCGGGAGAGACCCAGTACTTC.

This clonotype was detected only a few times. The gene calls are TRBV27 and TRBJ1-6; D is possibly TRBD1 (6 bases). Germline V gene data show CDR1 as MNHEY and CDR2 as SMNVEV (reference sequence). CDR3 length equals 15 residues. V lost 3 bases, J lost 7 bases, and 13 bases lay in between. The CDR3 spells CASSLVGDRNSPLHF. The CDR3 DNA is TGTGCCAGCAGTTTGGTGGGAGACAGGAATTCACCCCTCCACTTT.

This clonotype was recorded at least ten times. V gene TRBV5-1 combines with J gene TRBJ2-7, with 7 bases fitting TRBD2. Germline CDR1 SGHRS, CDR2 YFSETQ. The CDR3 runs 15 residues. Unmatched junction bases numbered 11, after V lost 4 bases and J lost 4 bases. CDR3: CASSGGGGLTYEQYF. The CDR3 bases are TGCGCCAGCAGCGGAGGCGGGGGATTAACTTACGAGCAGTACTTC.

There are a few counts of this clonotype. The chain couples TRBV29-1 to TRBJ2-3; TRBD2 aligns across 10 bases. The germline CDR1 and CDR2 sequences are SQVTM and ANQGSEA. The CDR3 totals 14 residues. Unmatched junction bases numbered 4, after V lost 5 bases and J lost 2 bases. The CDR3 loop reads CSVRAGGITDTQYF. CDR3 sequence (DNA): TGCAGCGTTCGAGCGGGAGGGATCACAGATACGCAGTATTTT.

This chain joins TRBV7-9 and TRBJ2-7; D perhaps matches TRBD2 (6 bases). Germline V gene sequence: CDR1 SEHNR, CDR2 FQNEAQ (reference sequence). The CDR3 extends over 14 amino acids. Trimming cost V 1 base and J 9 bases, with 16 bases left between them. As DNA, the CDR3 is TGTGCCAGCAGCTTAGGTGGAACGGGGGATCTGCAGTACGTC. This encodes CASSLGGTGDLQYV.

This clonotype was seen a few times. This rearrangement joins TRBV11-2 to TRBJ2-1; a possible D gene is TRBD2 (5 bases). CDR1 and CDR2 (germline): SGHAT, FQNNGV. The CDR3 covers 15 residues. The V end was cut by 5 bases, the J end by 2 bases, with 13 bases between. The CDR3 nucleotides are TGTGCCAGCAGCCCTCTAAGCGGACCCTACAATGAGCAGTTCTTC. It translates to CASSPLSGPYNEQFF.

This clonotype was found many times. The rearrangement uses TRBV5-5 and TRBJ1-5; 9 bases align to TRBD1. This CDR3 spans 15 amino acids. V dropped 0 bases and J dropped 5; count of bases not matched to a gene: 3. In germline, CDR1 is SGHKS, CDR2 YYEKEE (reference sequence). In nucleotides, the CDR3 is TGTGCCAGCAGCTTGGGGGGACAGGGACATCAGCCCCAGCATTTT. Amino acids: CASSLGGQGHQPQHF.

CDR3 coding DNA: TGCGCCAGCAGTGAGTCAAGGGATTCACCCCTCCACTTT. Translating gives CASSESRDSPLHF. The chain links TRBV10-2 to TRBJ1-6, with no clear D. Germline V CDR1 and CDR2: WSHSY, SAAADI. The CDR3 contains 13 residues. V lost 0 bases, J lost 8 bases, and 5 bases lay in between.

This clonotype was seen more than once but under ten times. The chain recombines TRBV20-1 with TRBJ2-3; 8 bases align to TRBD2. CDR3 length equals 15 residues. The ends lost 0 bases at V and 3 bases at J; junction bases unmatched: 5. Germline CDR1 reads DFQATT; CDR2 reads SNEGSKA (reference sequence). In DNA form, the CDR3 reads TGCAGTGCTAGAGATCCCCGGGGGGGGACAGATACGCAGTATTTT. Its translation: CSARDPRGGTDTQYF.

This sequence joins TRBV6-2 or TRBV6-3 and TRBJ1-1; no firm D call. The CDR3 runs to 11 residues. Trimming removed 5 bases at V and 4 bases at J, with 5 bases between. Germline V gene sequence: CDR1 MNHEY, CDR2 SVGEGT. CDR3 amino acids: CASSRITEAFF. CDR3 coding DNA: TGTGCCAGCAGTCGTATCACTGAAGCTTTCTTT.

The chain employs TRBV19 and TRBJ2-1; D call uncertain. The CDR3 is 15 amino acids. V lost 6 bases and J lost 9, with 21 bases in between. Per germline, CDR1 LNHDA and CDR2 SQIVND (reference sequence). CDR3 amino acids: CASRKGGLESSEQFF. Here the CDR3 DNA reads TGTGCCAGTAGAAAAGGTGGGCTAGAGTCGTCTGAGCAGTTCTTC.

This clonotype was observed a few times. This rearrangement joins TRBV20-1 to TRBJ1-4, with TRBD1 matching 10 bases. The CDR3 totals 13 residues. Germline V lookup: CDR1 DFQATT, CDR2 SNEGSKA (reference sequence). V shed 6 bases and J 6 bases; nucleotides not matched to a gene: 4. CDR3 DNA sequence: TGCAGTGCCGCGACAGGGGGCGATGAAAAACTGTTTTTT. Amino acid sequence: CSAATGGDEKLFF.

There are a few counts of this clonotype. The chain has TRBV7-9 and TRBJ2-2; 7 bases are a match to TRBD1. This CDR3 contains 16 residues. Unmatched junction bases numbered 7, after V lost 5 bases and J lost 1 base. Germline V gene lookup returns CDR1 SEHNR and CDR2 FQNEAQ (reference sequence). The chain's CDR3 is CASSPRGQRNTGELFF. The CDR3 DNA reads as TGTGCCAGCAGCCCAAGGGGACAGAGGAACACCGGGGAGCTGTTTTTT.

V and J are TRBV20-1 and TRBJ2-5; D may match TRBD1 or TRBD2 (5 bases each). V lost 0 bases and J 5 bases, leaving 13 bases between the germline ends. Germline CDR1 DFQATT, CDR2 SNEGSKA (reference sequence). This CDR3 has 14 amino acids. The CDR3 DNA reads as TGCAGTGCTAGAGAGCCCCCGGGGCTTGAGACCCAGTACTTC. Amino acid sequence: CSAREPPGLETQYF.

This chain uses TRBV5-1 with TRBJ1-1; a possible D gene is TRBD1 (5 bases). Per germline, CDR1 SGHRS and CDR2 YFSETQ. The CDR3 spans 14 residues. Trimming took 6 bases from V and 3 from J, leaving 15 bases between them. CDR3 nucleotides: TGCGCCAGCATGTTTGTGGAAGGGGACACTGAAGCTTTCTTT. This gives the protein CASMFVEGDTEAFF.

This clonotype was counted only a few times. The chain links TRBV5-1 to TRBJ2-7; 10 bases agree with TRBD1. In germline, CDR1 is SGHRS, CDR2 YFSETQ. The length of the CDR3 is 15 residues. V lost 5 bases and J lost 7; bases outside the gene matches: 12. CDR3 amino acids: CASRRTTGTGVEQYV. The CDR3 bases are TGCGCCAGCAGAAGAACCACCGGGACAGGGGTAGAGCAGTACGTC.

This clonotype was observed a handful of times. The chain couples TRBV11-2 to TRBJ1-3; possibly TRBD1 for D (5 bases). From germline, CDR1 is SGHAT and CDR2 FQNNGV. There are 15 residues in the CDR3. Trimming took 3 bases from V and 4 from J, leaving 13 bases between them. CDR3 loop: CASSFSGAEGNTIYF. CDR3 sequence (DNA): TGTGCCAGCAGCTTCTCCGGGGCGGAGGGAAACACCATATATTTT.